These 30 T cell receptor beta chains were all obtained from the same sample, sequenced in a study of blood T cell repertoires in COVID-19. Repertoires were generated with immunoSEQ multiplex PCR, while TCRdb's copy carries only in-frame clones and drops some. The sample has around 340,000 clones, 88% seen once. The sample consisted of PBMCs or T cells enriched from blood (not recorded which). The receptor set was obtained from a woman in her twenties or thirties who had been exposed to COVID-19.

The chain combines TRBV7-9 with TRBJ1-3; D uncertain. The ends were cut back, 3 bases at V and 4 bases at J, with 16 bases in the middle. In germline, CDR1 is SEHNR, CDR2 FQNEAQ (reference sequence). The CDR3 is 16 residues long. CDR3 loop: CASSFVSGIGGNTIYF. Written as DNA, the CDR3 is TGTGCCAGCAGCTTTGTATCCGGGATCGGAGGAAACACCATATATTTT.

CDR3 residues: CASSVGGGSNQPQHF. DNA for the CDR3: TGTGCCAGCAGTGTTGGGGGGGGGAGCAATCAGCCCCAGCATTTT. The J gene is TRBJ1-5, the V gene TRBV2; weak D call: TRBD1 (5 bases). Germline CDR1 is SNHLY and CDR2 is FYNNEI. Deletions cut 4 bases from V and 1 base from J, with 11 bases between. This CDR3 region has 15 residues.

The J gene is TRBJ1-1, the V gene TRBV3-1 (or the pseudogene TRBV3-2); 11 nucleotides line up with TRBD1. The ends lost 6 bases at V and 0 bases at J; junction bases unmatched: 9. This CDR3 contains 17 residues. Germline CDR1 and CDR2: LGHDT and YNNKEL (reference sequence). The CDR3 protein is CASRRGTGGEMNTEAFF. CDR3 DNA sequence: TGTGCCAGCAGGCGAGGGACAGGGGGAGAAATGAACACTGAAGCTTTCTTT.

The V gene is TRBV13, the J gene TRBJ2-3; 10 bases line up with TRBD2. V dropped 0 bases and J dropped 0; count of bases not matched to a gene: 9. The CDR3 is made up of 19 amino acids. CDR1 and CDR2 (germline): PRHDT, FYEKMQ (reference sequence). The DNA for the CDR3 is TGTGCCAGCAGCTTAGGCCCTAGCGGGAGCGTTAGAAGCACAGATACGCAGTATTTT. It specifies CASSLGPSGSVRSTDTQYF.

The chain employs TRBV6-1 and TRBJ2-1; D gene ambiguous. The CDR3 loop spans 17 amino acids. From germline, CDR1 is MNHNS and CDR2 SASEGT. V dropped 1 base and J dropped 7 bases, with 20 bases sitting between them. The CDR3 nucleotides read TGTGCCAGCAGTGAAGGGGTAGATTGGGCCCCCGGAAATGAGCAGTTCTTC. Its translation: CASSEGVDWAPGNEQFF.

The CDR3 spells CASSHSSGRANTGELFF. Written as DNA, the CDR3 is TGTGCCAGCAGCCATTCTAGCGGGCGCGCGAACACCGGGGAGCTGTTTTTT. The chain couples TRBV4-2 to TRBJ2-2; 8 positions agree with TRBD2. The germline V gene encodes CDR1 LGHNA and CDR2 YNFKEQ. The CDR3 is 17 residues long. The V segment lost 3 bases and the J segment 0 bases; nucleotides outside the gene matches: 6.

This clone was observed a handful of times. The chain uses TRBV6-5 and TRBJ2-7; TRBD1 matches at 9 bases. The trim removed 6 bases at V and 3 bases at J, leaving 3 bases unmatched. Per the germline V gene, CDR1 is MNHEY and CDR2 is SVGAGI. The CDR3 contains 13 residues. CDR3 sequence (DNA): TGTGCCAGCAGGGGACAGGGCTTCTACGAGCAGTACTTC. This codes for CASRGQGFYEQYF.

At least ten counts were recorded for this clone. CDR3 DNA: TGTGCCTGGAGTGTACTTATTGGGACAGGGGGGGAGTTTGGCGAGCAGTACTTC. This gives the protein CAWSVLIGTGGEFGEQYF. This chain connects TRBV30 to TRBJ2-7; TRBD1 matches at 11 bases. Per germline, CDR1 GTSNPN and CDR2 SVGIG (reference sequence). J was trimmed by 6 bases and V by 0 bases; bases with no gene match: 16. CDR3 length: 18 amino acids.

The chain links TRBV15 to TRBJ2-7; TRBD1 matches at 7 bases. CDR3 length: 17 residues. Germline-derived CDR1 and CDR2 are LNHNV and YYDKDF (reference sequence). The J segment lost 4 bases and the V segment lost 2 bases, leaving 14 bases of the junction unmatched. The CDR3, as DNA: TGTGCCACCAGCAGAATCCCCCTGGGACAGATGTTTTACGAGCAGTACTTC. Protein product: CATSRIPLGQMFYEQYF.

The chain has TRBV7-8 and TRBJ1-2; no clear D gene. The germline V gene has CDR1 SGHVS and CDR2 FQNEAQ. The CDR3 has 15 residues. V lost 5 bases, J lost 4 bases, and 17 bases lay in between. In nucleotides, the CDR3 is TGTGCCAGCAGCCCCTCTAGGTGGGTGGGCTATGGCTACACCTTC. Translation: CASSPSRWVGYGYTF. Filled out from reference TRBV7-8 and TRBJ1-2, the complete variable domain reads GAGVSQSPRYKVAKRGQDVALRCDPISGHVSLFWYQQALGQGPEFLTYFQNEAQLDKSGLPSDRFFAERPEGSVSTLKIQRTQQEDSAVYLCASSPSRWVGYGYTFGSGTRLTVV.

A word on this clone: Within the sample, other DNA sequences also encode this same CDR3. The V gene is TRBV29-1, the J gene TRBJ2-7, with 12 bases matching TRBD2. The germline V gene encodes CDR1 SQVTM and CDR2 ANQGSEA. With V trimmed by 4 bases and J by 4 bases, 2 bases remained unmatched. The CDR3 is 13 residues long. CDR3 bases: TGCAGCGTTGGGACTAGCGGGATTTACGAGCAGTACTTC. Protein: CSVGTSGIYEQYF.

CDR3 in DNA: TGTGCCAGCAAGGGGTACGAATTCCCCTCCTACGAGCAGTACTTC. Its protein is CASKGYEFPSYEQYF. The chain links TRBV2 to TRBJ2-7, with a weak D call TRBD1 (5 bases). Deletions cut 7 bases from V and 0 bases from J, with 16 bases between. Germline V gives CDR1 SNHLY, CDR2 FYNNEI. The CDR3 runs to 15 residues.

The V call is TRBV2, the J call TRBJ2-7, with no clear D. CDR1 is SNHLY and CDR2 is FYNNEI in the germline V gene. The CDR3 has 14 amino acids. V shed 3 bases and J shed 3 bases, with 12 bases lying between them. CDR3 sequence: CASSDLRLDYEQYF. The CDR3 region has the DNA TGTGCCAGCAGTGATCTCAGACTTGACTACGAGCAGTACTTC.

V and J are TRBV6-5 and TRBJ1-6; perhaps TRBD1 as D (5 bases). The germline CDR1 and CDR2 sequences are MNHEY and SVGAGI. The CDR3 consists of 15 residues. V lost 3 bases and J lost 7, with 13 bases in between. This chain's CDR3 is CASSYVGGVNSPLHF. CDR3 nucleotides: TGTGCCAGCAGTTATGTGGGGGGGGTCAATTCACCCCTCCACTTT.

V is TRBV28 and J is TRBJ1-2; D unresolved. The CDR3 length is 13 residues. Germline assignment: CDR1 MDHEN and CDR2 SYDVKM. V lost 3 bases, J lost 5 bases, and 10 bases lay in between. The CDR3 loop is CASSLSYSYGYTF. CDR3 nucleotide sequence: TGTGCCAGCAGTTTGTCCTACAGTTATGGCTACACCTTC.

The chain employs TRBV9 and TRBJ2-7; TRBD2 aligns across 15 bases. Trimming cost V 0 bases and J 4 bases; bases outside gene matches: 8. Per the germline V gene, CDR1 is SGDLS and CDR2 is YYNGEE. This CDR3 spans 18 amino acids. The CDR3: CASSVGTSGRAVWYEQYF. CDR3 nucleotides: TGTGCCAGCAGCGTAGGGACTAGCGGGAGGGCCGTGTGGTACGAGCAGTACTTC.

The chain links TRBV28 to TRBJ2-3, with TRBD1 matching over 9 bases. Germline V lookup: CDR1 MDHEN, CDR2 SYDVKM. The CDR3 sequence is 17 residues long. Unmatched junction bases numbered 18, after V lost 6 bases and J lost 8 bases. CDR3 sequence (DNA): TGTGCCAGCAGCCGTATGGGTGGGGGACAGGGTAAAGGTACGCAGTATTTT. This codes for CASSRMGGGQGKGTQYF.

The chain recombines TRBV18 with TRBJ1-5, with D perhaps TRBD1 (5 bases). This CDR3 is 14 amino acids long. V was trimmed by 2 bases and J by 5 bases, leaving 10 bases between them. Per the germline V gene, CDR1 is KGHSH and CDR2 is LQKENI. The CDR3 spells CASSPYSRDQPQHF. The CDR3 DNA reads TGTGCCAGCTCACCATATAGCAGGGATCAGCCCCAGCATTTT.

This chain connects TRBV28 to TRBJ1-5, with 8 nucleotides matching TRBD1. The V and J ends lost 6 bases and 7 bases, in that order; junction bases with no gene match: 2. Looked up from germline, CDR1 is MDHEN and CDR2 is SYDVKM. This CDR3 has 12 amino acids. Written as DNA, the CDR3 is TGTGCCAGCAGCCGACAGGGGCAGCCCCAGCATTTT. Translating gives CASSRQGQPQHF.

The genes are TRBV5-1 and TRBJ2-2; TRBD2 agrees at 7 bases. This CDR3 has 16 amino acids. The junction had 7 bases not matched to a gene; V was cut back by 4 bases and J by 1 base. Germline V gives CDR1 SGHRS, CDR2 YFSETQ. CDR3 sequence reads: CASSQLGGRNTGELFF. CDR3 coding DNA: TGCGCCAGCAGCCAGCTGGGGGGGAGGAACACCGGGGAGCTGTTTTTT. Looking up the rest from reference TRBV5-1 and TRBJ2-2 gives the full variable domain: KAGVTQTPRYLIKTRGQQVTLSCSPISGHRSVSWYQQTPGQGLQFLFEYFSETQRNKGNFPGRFSGRQFSNSRSEMNVSTLELGDSALYLCASSQLGGRNTGELFFGEGSRLTVL.

A note on this clone: An end of the junction differs from the germline gene, which may be a read error. This chain joins TRBV7-7 and TRBJ1-1; TRBD1 matches 9 bases. This CDR3 spans 15 amino acids. Germline CDR1 and CDR2: SSHAT and FNYEAQ (reference sequence). Here the CDR3 DNA reads TGTGCTAGCAGCCCGGGACAGGGATTGAACACTGAAGCTTTCTTT. Protein: CASSPGQGLNTEAFF. Combining the CDR3 with reference TRBV7-7 and TRBJ1-1 gives the whole variable domain GAGVSQSPRYKVTKRGQDVTLRCDPISSHATLYWYQQALGQGPEFLTYFNYEAQPDKSGLPSDRFSAERPEGSISTLTIQRTEQRDSAMYRCASSPGQGLNTEAFFGQGTRLTVV.

With regard to this clone: At one boundary the junction diverges from the germline segment, which might be a read error. The genes are TRBV18 and TRBJ1-1, with a weak D call TRBD1 (6 bases). The germline V gene has CDR1 KGHSH and CDR2 LQKENI. The CDR3 totals 13 residues. The CDR3 protein is CASSPLQGKQAFF. The CDR3 nucleotides are TGTGCCAGCTCCCCACTTCAGGGGAAACAAGCTTTCTTT.

This clone was recorded only once. This rearrangement joins TRBV14 to TRBJ2-1; 7 bases fit TRBD2. The CDR3 is 16 amino acids. The trim removed 5 bases at V and 4 bases at J, leaving 11 bases unmatched. Germline V gives CDR1 SGHDN, CDR2 FVKESK. This CDR3 is CASSGIAGMGYNEQFF. For the CDR3, the DNA is TGTGCCAGCAGCGGGATAGCGGGCATGGGATACAATGAGCAGTTCTTC.

This chain connects TRBV15 to TRBJ2-3, with 12 bases fitting TRBD2. V lost 3 bases and J lost 3; bases outside the gene matches: 4. The CDR3 spans 16 residues. Per germline, CDR1 LNHNV and CDR2 YYDKDF (reference sequence). The CDR3 protein is CATSRGGLAGTDTQYF. Here the CDR3 DNA reads TGTGCCACCAGCAGGGGAGGACTAGCGGGAACAGATACGCAGTATTTT.

The chain has TRBV6-5 and TRBJ2-7; the match to TRBD2 covers 7 bases. Germline CDR1 and CDR2: MNHEY and SVGAGI. The CDR3 spans 13 residues. After removal of 2 bases from V and 7 bases from J, the junction contained 5 bases not matched to a gene. CDR3 region: CASSYLLGGEQYF. CDR3 in DNA: TGTGCCAGCAGTTACCTGTTGGGGGGGGAGCAGTACTTC.

This chain connects TRBV5-1 to TRBJ2-7; 9 nucleotides agree with TRBD2. Looked up from germline, CDR1 is SGHRS and CDR2 is YFSETQ. There are 15 residues in the CDR3. The V segment lost 4 bases and the J segment 5 bases; nucleotides outside the gene matches: 10. The CDR3 nucleotides are TGCGCCAGCAGCCCCCTTAGCGGGAGTCTACACGAGCAGTACTTC. Protein sequence: CASSPLSGSLHEQYF. Full variable domain (rest looked up from reference TRBV5-1 and TRBJ2-7): KAGVTQTPRYLIKTRGQQVTLSCSPISGHRSVSWYQQTPGQGLQFLFEYFSETQRNKGNFPGRFSGRQFSNSRSEMNVSTLELGDSALYLCASSPLSGSLHEQYFGPGTRLTVT.

The V gene is TRBV14, the J gene TRBJ2-1; 14 nucleotides agree with TRBD2. The CDR3 extends over 15 amino acids. Germline V gene data show CDR1 as SGHDN and CDR2 as FVKESK. The J segment lost 7 bases and the V segment lost 4 bases, leaving 3 bases of the junction unmatched. The CDR3 region is CASSPGTSGSNEQFF. The CDR3 DNA follows: TGTGCCAGCAGCCCGGGGACTAGCGGGAGTAATGAGCAGTTCTTC.

The chain has TRBV7-9 and TRBJ1-5; maybe TRBD1 (6 bases). Trimming pared 5 bases from V and 9 bases from J, leaving 17 bases between. The CDR3 length is 14 residues. Germline V gene sequence: CDR1 SEHNR, CDR2 FQNEAQ (reference sequence). The CDR3, as DNA: TGTGCCAGCAGCGGAGACAGGTTGGTGCGGCCCCAGCATTTT. Protein product: CASSGDRLVRPQHF.

This clone came up once. V and J are TRBV7-7 and TRBJ2-2; a possible D gene is TRBD2 (6 bases). CDR1 is SSHAT and CDR2 is FNYEAQ in the germline V gene (reference sequence). V lost 2 bases and J 5 bases, leaving 18 bases between the germline ends. The CDR3 is 17 amino acids. The chain's CDR3 is CASSLRLEGAYTGELFF. CDR3 sequence (DNA): TGTGCCAGCAGCTTAAGGTTGGAGGGAGCGTATACCGGGGAGCTGTTTTTT. Filled out from reference TRBV7-7 and TRBJ2-2, the complete variable domain reads GAGVSQSPRYKVTKRGQDVTLRCDPISSHATLYWYQQALGQGPEFLTYFNYEAQPDKSGLPSDRFSAERPEGSISTLTIQRTEQRDSAMYRCASSLRLEGAYTGELFFGEGSRLTVL.

This rearrangement joins TRBV7-2 to TRBJ2-1; TRBD1 might be the D (5 bases). In germline, CDR1 is SGHTA, CDR2 FQGNSA. CDR3 length: 12 residues. Trimming left V 5 bases short and J 4 bases short, with 6 bases between. The CDR3 DNA sequence: TGTGCCAGCAGCGGACAATACAATGAGCAGTTCTTC. It is translated as CASSGQYNEQFF.